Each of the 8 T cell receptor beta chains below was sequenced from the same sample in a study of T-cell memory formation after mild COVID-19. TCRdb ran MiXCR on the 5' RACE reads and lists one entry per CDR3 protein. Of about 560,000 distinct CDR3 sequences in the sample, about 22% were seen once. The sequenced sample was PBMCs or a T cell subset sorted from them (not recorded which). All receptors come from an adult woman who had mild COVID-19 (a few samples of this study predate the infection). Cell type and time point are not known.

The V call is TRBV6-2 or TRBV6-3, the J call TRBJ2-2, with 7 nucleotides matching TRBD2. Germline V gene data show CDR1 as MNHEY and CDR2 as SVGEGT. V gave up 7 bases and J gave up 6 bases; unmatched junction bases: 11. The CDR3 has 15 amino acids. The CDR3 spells CASTQEGAGAGELFF. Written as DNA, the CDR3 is TGTGCCAGCACCCAAGAAGGGGCGGGAGCCGGGGAGCTGTTTTTT.

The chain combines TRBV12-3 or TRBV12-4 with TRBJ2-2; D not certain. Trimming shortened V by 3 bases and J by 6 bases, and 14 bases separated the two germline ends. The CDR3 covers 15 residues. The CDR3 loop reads CASSLGLHGSGELFF. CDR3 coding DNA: TGTGCCAGCAGTTTGGGATTACATGGGTCCGGGGAGCTGTTTTTT.

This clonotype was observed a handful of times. CDR3 nucleotides: TGTGCCACCAGTGATTTGGGGCGAACTGAAGCTTTCTTT. Translated, it gives CATSDLGRTEAFF. The genes are TRBV24-1 and TRBJ1-1; D unresolved. V gave up 0 bases and J gave up 5 bases, with 6 bases separating them. In germline, CDR1 is KGHDR, CDR2 SFDVKD. This CDR3 region has 13 residues.

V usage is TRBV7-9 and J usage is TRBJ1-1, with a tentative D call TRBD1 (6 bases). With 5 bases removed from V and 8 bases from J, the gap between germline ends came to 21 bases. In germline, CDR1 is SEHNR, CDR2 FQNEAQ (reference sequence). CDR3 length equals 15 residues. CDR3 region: CASSPSRMRQGEAFF. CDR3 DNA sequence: TGTGCCAGCAGCCCCTCTCGAATGAGGCAGGGGGAAGCTTTCTTT.

CDR3 bases: TGTGCCAGCAGTTACACGGCGGGGGGGCCCTACGAGCAGTACTTC. Protein sequence: CASSYTAGGPYEQYF. The chain links TRBV6-6 to TRBJ2-7; TRBD2 matches at 9 bases. Germline CDR1 reads MNHNY; CDR2 reads SVGAGI (reference sequence). Losses at the gene ends were 2 bases for V and 2 bases for J; bases not matched to a gene: 4. This CDR3 contains 15 residues.

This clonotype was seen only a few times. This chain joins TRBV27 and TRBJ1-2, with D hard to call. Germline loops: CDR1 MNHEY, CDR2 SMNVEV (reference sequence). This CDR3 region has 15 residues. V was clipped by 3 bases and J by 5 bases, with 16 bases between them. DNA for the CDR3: TGTGCCAGCAGTTTTGTCTCTGGGAGCGGATATGGCTACACCTTC. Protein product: CASSFVSGSGYGYTF.

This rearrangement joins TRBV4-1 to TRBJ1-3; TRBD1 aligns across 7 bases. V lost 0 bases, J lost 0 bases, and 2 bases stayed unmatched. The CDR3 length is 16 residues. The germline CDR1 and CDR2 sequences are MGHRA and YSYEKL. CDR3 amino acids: CASSQETGASGNTIYF. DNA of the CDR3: TGCGCCAGCAGCCAAGAAACAGGGGCCTCTGGAAACACCATATATTTT.

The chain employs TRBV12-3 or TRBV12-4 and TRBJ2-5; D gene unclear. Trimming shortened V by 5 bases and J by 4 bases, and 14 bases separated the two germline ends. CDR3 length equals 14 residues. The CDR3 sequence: CASSPPAGRETQYF. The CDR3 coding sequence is TGTGCCAGCAGTCCCCCGGCCGGGCGAGAGACCCAGTACTTC.